The T cell receptor (beta chain) under discussion was sequenced for a study of T cells expressing NK-cell markers (TCRdb year 2020). About the investigation overall: Eight or nine donors provided sorted CD3+CD56+NKG2C+, CD3+CD56+NKG2C- and CD3+CD56-NKG2C+ T-cell subsets, whose TCR beta-chain repertoires were profiled. Among the eight sequenced donors, only one was HCMV-seronegative, while the other seven were HCMV-seropositive. The eight sequenced donors were randomly selected healthy volunteers, three men and five women. The libraries were sequenced on Illumina HiSeq 2000/2500, MiSeq or NextSeq, producing 2 x 150 bp reads. General findings and caveats noted by the study authors: Whether the expanded NKG2C-expressing T cell clones were specific for HCMV antigens remained unclear. Those dominant clonotypes were again the most abundant among CD3+CD56-NKG2C+ cells in several donors, at roughly 25-60.1%. For about 6 donors, the dominant CD3+CD56+NKG2C+ clonotypes were among the top 10 CD8+ clonotypes and accounted for about 1.0-7.0% of CD8+ T cells.

The CDR3 has 12 amino acids, counting the end cysteine and phenylalanine. DNA for this receptor is not on file. CDR1 and CDR2 (SQVTM, ANQGSEA) derive from the germline V gene. A commercial ELISA kit detecting HCMV-specific IgG in serum was used to determine HCMV serostatus. Ficoll density gradient centrifugation was used to isolate peripheral blood mononuclear cells from blood. A note on this clonotype: This clone's antigen is unknown.

The listed sequencing device is Illumina HiSeq 2000. 5'RACE template switching, by which a universal primer site and unique molecular identifiers were added, was used to make TCR beta cDNA libraries. cDNA synthesis was primed from the TCR beta constant segment and was followed by two successive PCR amplification steps. As for the original processing: MIGEC was used to demultiplex reads and group the reads by UMI, and MiTCR was used to assemble and quantify clonotypes. To exclude erroneous sequences, any TCR cDNA sequence not supported by at least two reads was discarded. The tcR package was used for downstream repertoire analysis, and clonotypes were matched across fractions by CDR3 nucleotide sequence plus V segment. VDJmatch was used to annotate antigen specificity against VDJdb, with one amino acid substitution in CDR3 allowed. TCRdb reprocessed the reads and lists each CDR3 protein sequence as a single entry, with no DNA. These V and J calls are TCRdb output, not the study's own analysis. This specimen's table enumerates 200,000 to 300,000 distinct CDR3 sequences. 0.39% of the sample belongs to the ten largest clones.

The chain employs TRBV29-1 and TRBJ2-3. This TCR came from a young man in good health. Donor details come from another sample of the same person, matched by shared clones. The sequencing input was blood T cells: a sorted CD56 or NKG2C T cell subset, CD4+ or CD8+ T cells, or bulk PBMC T cells (not recorded which). The CDR3 corresponds to CSVEVARVTQYF.